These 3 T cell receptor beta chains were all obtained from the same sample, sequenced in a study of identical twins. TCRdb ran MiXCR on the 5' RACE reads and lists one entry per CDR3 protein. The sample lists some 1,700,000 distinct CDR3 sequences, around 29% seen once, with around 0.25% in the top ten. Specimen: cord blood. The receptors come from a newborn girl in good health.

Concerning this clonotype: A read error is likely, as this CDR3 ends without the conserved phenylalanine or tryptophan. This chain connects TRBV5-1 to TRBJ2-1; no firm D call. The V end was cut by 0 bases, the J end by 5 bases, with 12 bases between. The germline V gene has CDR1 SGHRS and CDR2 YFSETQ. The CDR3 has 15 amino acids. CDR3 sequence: CASSLGVIVNNEQFL. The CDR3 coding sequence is TGCGCCAGCAGCTTGGGGGTGATCGTAAACAATGAGCAGTTCTTA.

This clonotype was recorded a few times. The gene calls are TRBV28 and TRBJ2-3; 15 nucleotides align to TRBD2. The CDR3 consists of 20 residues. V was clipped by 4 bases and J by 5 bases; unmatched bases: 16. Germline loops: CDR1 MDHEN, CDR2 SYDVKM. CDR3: CASSSIGTSGRLGKLDTQYF. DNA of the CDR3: TGTGCCAGCAGTTCGATTGGGACTAGCGGGAGGCTTGGGAAACTAGATACGCAGTATTTT.

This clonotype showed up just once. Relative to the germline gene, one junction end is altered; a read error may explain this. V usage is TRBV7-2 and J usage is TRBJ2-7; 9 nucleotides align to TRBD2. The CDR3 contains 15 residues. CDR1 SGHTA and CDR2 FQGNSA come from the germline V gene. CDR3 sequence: CAGSSSSGKVYEQYF. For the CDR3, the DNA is TGTGCCGGCAGCTCGTCTAGCGGGAAGGTCTACGAGCAGTACTTC. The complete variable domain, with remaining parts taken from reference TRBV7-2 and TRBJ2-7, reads GAGVSQSPSNKVTEKGKDVELRCDPISGHTALYWYRQSLGQGLEFLIYFQGNSAPDKSGLPSDRFSAERTGGSVSTLTIQRTQQEDSAVYLCAGSSSSGKVYEQYFGPGTRLTVT.